Detailed here is one T cell receptor beta chain. A TCRbeta library incorporating unique molecular identifiers was prepared. TCRdb re-called the PCR reads through MiXCR, storing one row per CDR3 protein. Of a few hundred thousand distinct CDR3 sequences detected, around 18% appear once; the ten largest clones hold 3.3%. The V gene's germline CDR1 is SEHNR and CDR2 FQNEAQ (reference sequence). Trimming took off 1 base at V and 5 bases at J, with 9 bases between the two ends. CDR3 length: 13 amino acids. This entry belongs to a study of T-cell reconstitution after alpha-beta-depleted transplantation in children.

This receptor was taken from a human donor who donated a stem cell graft to a child with acute lymphoblastic leukemia. Sample: PBMCs from the stem cell graft donor, taken from the stem cell graft. The chain couples TRBV7-9 to TRBJ2-7; D gene ambiguous. CDR3 loop: CASSLGLNDEQYF. In DNA form, the CDR3 reads TGTGCCAGCAGCTTAGGCCTAAACGACGAGCAGTACTTC.